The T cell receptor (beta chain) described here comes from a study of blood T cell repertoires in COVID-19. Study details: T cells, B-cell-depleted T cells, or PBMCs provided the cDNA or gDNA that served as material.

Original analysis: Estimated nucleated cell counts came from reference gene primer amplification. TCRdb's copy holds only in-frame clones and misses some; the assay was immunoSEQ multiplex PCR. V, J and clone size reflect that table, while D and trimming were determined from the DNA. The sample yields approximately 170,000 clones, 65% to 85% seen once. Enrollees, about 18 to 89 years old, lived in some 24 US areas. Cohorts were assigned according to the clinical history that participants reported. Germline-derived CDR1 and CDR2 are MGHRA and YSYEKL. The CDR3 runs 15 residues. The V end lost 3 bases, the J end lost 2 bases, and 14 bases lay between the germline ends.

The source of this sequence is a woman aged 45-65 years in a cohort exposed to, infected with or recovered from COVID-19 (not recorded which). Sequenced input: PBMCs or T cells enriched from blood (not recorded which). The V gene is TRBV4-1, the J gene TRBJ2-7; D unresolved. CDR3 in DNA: TGCGCCAGCAGCCAGACATATCCTGCCCCCTACGAGCAGTACTTC. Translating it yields CASSQTYPAPYEQYF.